These 15 T cell receptor beta chains were sequenced from one sample in a study of OX40 agonist ivuxolimab in advanced cancers. This table comes from immunoSEQ multiplex PCR, and its TCRdb copy is limited to in-frame clones, with some not included. The sample includes just over 90,000 clones, 94% of them seen just once. Material: CD4+ or CD8+ T cells sorted from blood, obtained in a trial of the OX40 agonist ivuxolimab. The receptors originated from an adult with an advanced solid tumor such as melanoma, head and neck, liver or kidney cancer.

The V gene is TRBV9, the J gene TRBJ2-3, with D perhaps being TRBD1 or TRBD2 (6 bases each). The CDR3 is 14 residues long. Trimming removed 4 bases from V and 6 bases from J, with 15 bases in between. In germline, CDR1 is SGDLS, CDR2 YYNGEE. The CDR3: CASSTGSGGDTQYF. The CDR3 nucleotides are TGTGCCAGCAGCACAGGGTCCGGGGGCGATACGCAGTATTTT. Looking up the rest from reference TRBV9 and TRBJ2-3 gives the full variable domain: DSGVTQTPKHLITATGQRVTLRCSPRSGDLSVYWYQQSLDQGLQFLIQYYNGEERAKGNILERFSAQQFPDLHSELNLSSLELGDSALYFCASSTGSGGDTQYFGPGTRLTVL.

The chain uses TRBV6-5 and TRBJ2-7; TRBD2 matches at 9 bases. With V trimmed by 5 bases and J by 6 bases, 11 bases remained unmatched. This CDR3 has 15 amino acids. Germline V gene sequence: CDR1 MNHEY, CDR2 SVGAGI. The CDR3 DNA is TGTGCCAGCAGTCCCCGGCCTAGCGGGAACCGCGAGCAGTACTTC. It specifies CASSPRPSGNREQYF.

This rearrangement joins TRBV6-1 to TRBJ1-4; no clear D gene. Germline assignment: CDR1 MNHNS and CDR2 SASEGT. This CDR3 region has 14 residues. Between the trimmed V and J ends, which lost 10 bases and 5 bases, there was a span of 17 bases. CDR3 loop: CATSGGVPNEKLFF. The CDR3, as DNA: TGTGCCACCTCGGGCGGGGTCCCAAATGAAAAACTGTTTTTT.

This clone has only a few counts. J is TRBJ1-5 and V is TRBV7-9; 8 nucleotides line up with TRBD1. V lost 0 bases to trimming and J lost 6 bases; unmatched junction nucleotides: 7. Germline CDR1 is SEHNR and CDR2 is FQNEAQ (reference sequence). The CDR3 has 16 residues. CDR3 nucleotides: TGTGCCAGCAGCTTAGCGGACGGACAGGGCTTTCAGCCCCAGCATTTT. Its protein is CASSLADGQGFQPQHF.

J is TRBJ1-1 and V is TRBV5-1, with a weak D call TRBD1 (5 bases). V gave up 0 bases and J gave up 1 base, with 13 bases separating them. The CDR3 has 16 amino acids. The germline V gene has CDR1 SGHRS and CDR2 YFSETQ. Here the CDR3 reads CASSLGTNNRNTEAFF. The CDR3 nucleotides are TGCGCCAGCAGCTTGGGGACAAATAATAGGAACACTGAAGCTTTCTTT.

CDR3 region: CASSFLQGSNEQFF. CDR3 in DNA: TGTGCCAGCAGTTTTCTTCAGGGTTCAAATGAGCAGTTCTTC. This chain uses TRBV27 with TRBJ2-1; D might be TRBD1 (5 bases). In germline, CDR1 is MNHEY, CDR2 SMNVEV (reference sequence). The germline V and J ends were trimmed by 3 bases and 7 bases, with 13 bases remaining between them. This CDR3 is 14 amino acids long.

The V and J genes are TRBV20-1 and TRBJ2-2; D gene unclear. Trimming shortened V by 6 bases and J by 4 bases, and 6 bases separated the two germline ends. Germline CDR1 DFQATT, CDR2 SNEGSKA (reference sequence). This CDR3 contains 11 residues. The CDR3 loop is CSAPLTGELFF. Written as DNA, the CDR3 is TGCAGTGCCCCACTCACCGGGGAGCTGTTTTTT.

The V gene is TRBV7-9, the J gene TRBJ1-1, with TRBD1 identical over 9 bases. After removal of 5 bases from V and 5 bases from J, the junction contained 9 bases not matched to a gene. Per the germline V gene, CDR1 is SEHNR and CDR2 is FQNEAQ (reference sequence). The CDR3 spans 15 residues. The DNA of the CDR3 is TGTGCCAGCAGCGGCTGGACAGGGGCGCGGACTGAAGCTTTCTTT. Translation: CASSGWTGARTEAFF. The full variable domain, with the rest looked up from reference TRBV7-9 and TRBJ1-1, is DTGVSQNPRHKITKRGQNVTFRCDPISEHNRLYWYRQTLGQGPEFLTYFQNEAQLEKSRLLSDRFSAERPKGSFSTLEIQRTEQGDSAMYLCASSGWTGARTEAFFGQGTRLTVV.

V gene TRBV4-1 combines with J gene TRBJ2-1; 8 bases agree with TRBD2. The CDR3 consists of 14 residues. Trimming cost V 1 base and J 6 bases; bases outside gene matches: 2. In germline, CDR1 is MGHRA, CDR2 YSYEKL. Written as DNA, the CDR3 is TGCGCCAGCAGCCAAGTGGGACTAGTCAATGAGCAGTTCTTC. Translated: CASSQVGLVNEQFF.

The chain carries TRBV5-1 and TRBJ2-1; tentative D call: TRBD1 (5 bases). The CDR3 is made up of 17 amino acids. V was trimmed by 4 bases and J by 2 bases, leaving 19 bases between them. Germline values: CDR1 SGHRS, CDR2 YFSETQ. CDR3 DNA sequence: TGCGCCAGCAGCATGGGTGTGGTGGGGCATGCCTACAATGAGCAGTTCTTC. It encodes CASSMGVVGHAYNEQFF.

The J gene is TRBJ2-7, the V gene TRBV27; possibly TRBD1 for D (6 bases). CDR1 and CDR2 (germline): MNHEY, SMNVEV (reference sequence). Trimming pared 8 bases from V and 7 bases from J, leaving 6 bases between. The CDR3 is 9 residues long. Here the CDR3 DNA reads TGTGCCAGCGGGACAGAGCAGTACTTC. Translation gives CASGTEQYF.

This sequence joins TRBV11-2 and TRBJ2-3, with D uncertain. V was trimmed by 5 bases and J by 6 bases, leaving 9 bases between them. Germline assignment: CDR1 SGHAT and CDR2 FQNNGV. CDR3 length: 12 amino acids. The CDR3 loop is CASSPRWDTQYF. The CDR3 nucleotides read TGTGCCAGCAGCCCCAGGTGGGATACGCAGTATTTT.

This chain links TRBV7-9 with TRBJ1-5; a weak D match, TRBD1 (5 bases). Trimming cost V 1 base and J 5 bases, with 6 bases left between them. The germline V gene has CDR1 SEHNR and CDR2 FQNEAQ (reference sequence). CDR3 length: 13 residues. The CDR3 loop reads CASSLGGDQPQHF. In DNA, the CDR3 is TGTGCCAGCAGCTTAGGGGGGGATCAGCCCCAGCATTTT.

The rearrangement joins TRBV27 to TRBJ1-5, with D perhaps TRBD1 (5 bases). The V end was cut by 2 bases, the J end by 6 bases, with 11 bases between. Germline V lookup: CDR1 MNHEY, CDR2 SMNVEV (reference sequence). The CDR3 loop spans 14 amino acids. The CDR3 coding sequence is TGTGCCAGCAGTTTAGGGGGGGAATCTCAGCCCCAGCATTTT. Encoded protein: CASSLGGESQPQHF.

This clone showed up just a few times. The J gene is TRBJ1-1, the V gene TRBV19; no definite D call. CDR3 length equals 13 residues. Germline V gene lookup returns CDR1 LNHDA and CDR2 SQIVND (reference sequence). Trimming took off 3 bases at V and 3 bases at J, with 8 bases between the two ends. Written as DNA, the CDR3 is TGTGCCAGTAGTATCTGGAAGGACACTGAAGCTTTCTTT. This translates into CASSIWKDTEAFF.